This T cell receptor beta chain was sequenced in a study of blood T cell repertoires in COVID-19. Study-level background: Specimens from acute and convalescent COVID-19 originated in the United States, Italy and Spain. The cDNA or gDNA used as material had been derived from T cells, B-cell-depleted T cells, or PBMCs.

The germline V gene encodes CDR1 SGHDT and CDR2 YYEEEE. The CDR3 contains 18 residues. V lost 4 bases, J lost 4 bases, and 27 bases lay in between. The count of this clone is one. Per the study methods: Estimated nucleated cell counts came from reference gene primer amplification. Clones were sequenced by immunoSEQ multiplex PCR, and TCRdb holds only the in-frame ones, with some missing. The DNA gave D and trimming, while V, J and clone size come from that table. The top ten hold around 19% of the sample, which has 59,000 or so clones, around 70% seen once. The sample taken for sequencing was peripheral blood. The chain carries TRBV5-6 and TRBJ2-7; D is possibly TRBD2 (5 bases). The clonotype originates from a woman aged 50 to 65 with active or convalescent COVID-19. CDR3 in DNA: TGTGCCAGCAGCCCTGGTGCGGTGACACTCTCCTCGGGGTACGAGCAGTACTTC. Amino acid sequence: CASSPGAVTLSSGYEQYF.